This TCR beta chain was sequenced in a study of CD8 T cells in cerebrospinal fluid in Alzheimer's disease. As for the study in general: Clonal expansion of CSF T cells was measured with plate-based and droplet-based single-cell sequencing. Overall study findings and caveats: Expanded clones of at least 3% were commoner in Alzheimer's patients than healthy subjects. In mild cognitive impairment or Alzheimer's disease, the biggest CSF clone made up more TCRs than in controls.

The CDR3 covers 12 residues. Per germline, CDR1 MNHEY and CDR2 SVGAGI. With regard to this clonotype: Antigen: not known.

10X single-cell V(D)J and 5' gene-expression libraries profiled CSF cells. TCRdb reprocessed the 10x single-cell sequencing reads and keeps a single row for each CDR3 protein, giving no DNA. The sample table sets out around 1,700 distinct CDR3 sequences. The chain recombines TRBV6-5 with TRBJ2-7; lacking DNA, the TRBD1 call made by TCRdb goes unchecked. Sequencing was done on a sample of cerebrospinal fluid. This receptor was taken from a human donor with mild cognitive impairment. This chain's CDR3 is CASRSRALEQYF.